This T cell receptor (beta chain) was sequenced for a study of a mutant IDH1 vaccine in newly diagnosed glioma. Study in general: Patients had received radiotherapy, temozolomide, or both previously, most receiving both.

The CDR3 loop spans 15 amino acids. V lost 6 bases and J lost 7, with 19 bases in between. Germline loops: CDR1 LGHNT, CDR2 FRNRAP. Sequenced by immunoSEQ multiplex PCR; TCRdb stores in-frame clones only, minus some. The sample contains some 58,000 clones, 81% of which appear only once. Stated time point: week 35, safety follow-up. Doses consisted of 300 ug of mutant IDH1 20-mer peptide each, paired with topical imiquimod. Details on this clone: Its antigen is currently unknown.

The source of this sequence is a middle-aged man with glioma. The rearrangement joins TRBV12-5 to TRBJ2-1; possible D gene TRBD2, 5 bases. The material sequenced was PBMCs, taken from a glioma patient whose treatment included an IDH1 peptide vaccine. CDR3 nucleotides: TGTGCTAGTGGACCTCGGGGTTTTGCTCCTAATGAGCAGTTCTTC. This gives the protein CASGPRGFAPNEQFF.